These T cell receptor beta chains were read from a single sample in a study of blood T cell repertoires in COVID-19. Measured with immunoSEQ multiplex PCR; TCRdb has only the in-frame clones, and not every one. This sample has 95,000 or so clones, with 84% found just once. The sequenced sample was peripheral blood. Source of these receptors: a human donor in a cohort sampled during active COVID-19. CDR3s include the opening cysteine and the closing phenylalanine or tryptophan. The D gene is left open where the match is weak. A clone size is listed for some rows: how often the clone was seen (once, few, many), or a class if it is expanded.

TRBV24-1	NA	TRBJ1-6	NA	CATSDLRVHSYNSPLHF	TGTGCCACCAGTGATTTGAGAGTGCACAGCTATAATTCACCCCTCCACTTT
TRBV6-6	NA	TRBJ2-7	NA	CASSYSLRYEQYF	TGTGCCAGCAGTTACTCCCTGCGTTACGAGCAGTACTTC
TRBV19	NA	TRBJ1-5	NA	CASSILPDNQHF	TGTGCCAGTAGTATCTTACCCGACAATCAGCATTTT
TRBV5-1	NA	TRBJ1-2	NA	CASSLAGQTNYGYTF	TGCGCCAGCAGCTTGGCCGGACAGACCAACTATGGCTACACCTTC
TRBV19	NA	TRBJ1-5	NA	CASVFGRNQPQHF	TGTGCCAGTGTTTTTGGGCGCAATCAGCCCCAGCATTTT
TRBV5-4	NA	TRBJ2-2	NA	CASSSQGTGELFF	TGTGCCAGCAGCTCCCAGGGGACCGGGGAGCTGTTTTTT
TRBV5-1	NA	TRBJ1-2	NA	CASSLSQGSDGYTF	TGCGCCAGCAGCTTGAGCCAGGGATCCGATGGCTACACCTTC
TRBV29-1	TRBD2	TRBJ2-1	once	CSVVGLAGYNEQFF	TGCAGCGTTGTAGGACTAGCCGGGTACAATGAGCAGTTCTTC
TRBV27	NA	TRBJ1-1	NA	CASSLNGEGTEAFF	TGTGCCAGCAGTTTAAATGGGGAGGGCACTGAAGCTTTCTTT
TRBV18	NA	TRBJ2-5	NA	CASSPRRSGSQETQYF	TGTGCCAGCTCACCACGACGAAGCGGGTCACAAGAGACCCAGTACTTC
TRBV5-1	TRBD2	TRBJ2-7	NA	CASSLISGGSSYEQYF	TGCGCCAGCAGCTTGATTAGCGGGGGATCCTCCTACGAGCAGTACTTC
TRBV14	TRBD1	TRBJ2-5	NA	CASSHPHRQGEETQYF	TGTGCCAGCAGCCACCCCCACCGACAGGGAGAAGAGACCCAGTACTTC
TRBV5-8	TRBD1	TRBJ1-5	NA	CASSPGQDRNQPQHF	TGTGCCAGCAGCCCGGGACAGGACCGAAATCAGCCCCAGCATTTT
TRBV18	NA	TRBJ1-2	NA	CASSPSTGPDGYTF	TGTGCCAGCTCACCGTCGACAGGTCCCGATGGCTACACCTTC
TRBV28	NA	TRBJ1-5	NA	CASSLPGSNQPQHF	TGTGCCAGCAGTTTACCGGGTAGCAATCAGCCCCAGCATTTT
TRBV28	NA	TRBJ1-5	NA	CASSYGGTNQPQHF	TGTGCCAGCAGTTACGGGGGGACTAATCAGCCCCAGCATTTT
TRBV14	NA	TRBJ2-5	NA	CASSQVWAGKTQYF	TGTGCCAGCAGCCAAGTATGGGCGGGGAAGACCCAGTACTTC
TRBV11-3	NA	TRBJ2-7	NA	CASSRRVGGEQYF	TGTGCCAGCAGCCGCCGGGTAGGGGGCGAGCAGTACTTC
TRBV7-9	NA	TRBJ1-3	NA	CASSPPGSVGNTIYF	TGTGCCAGCAGCCCCCCGGGAAGCGTTGGAAACACCATATATTTT
TRBV6-5	NA	TRBJ2-7	NA	CASNIAENYEQYF	TGTGCCAGCAATATAGCGGAGAACTACGAGCAGTACTTC
TRBV7-3	NA	TRBJ2-5	NA	CASSLMGQGQETQYF	TGTGCCAGCAGCTTAATGGGGCAGGGCCAAGAGACCCAGTACTTC
TRBV19	NA	TRBJ2-5	NA	CASSMAGLGETQYF	TGTGCCAGTAGTATGGCAGGACTGGGAGAGACCCAGTACTTC
TRBV9	TRBD1	TRBJ2-7	NA	CASSLTGVGNEQYF	TGTGCCAGCAGCTTGACAGGGGTCGGGAACGAGCAGTACTTC
TRBV2	NA	TRBJ1-1	once	CASSGTGTNTEAFF	TGTGCCAGCAGTGGAACAGGGACGAACACTGAAGCTTTCTTT
TRBV9	TRBD1	TRBJ1-2	NA	CASSVQGADGYTF	TGTGCCAGCAGCGTCCAGGGGGCTGATGGCTACACCTTC
TRBV10-2	TRBD1	TRBJ1-6	NA	CASSEPGTGKNSPLHF	TGCGCCAGCAGTGAACCCGGGACAGGAAAGAATTCACCCCTCCACTTT
TRBV10-3	NA	TRBJ2-2	NA	CAISPGSGTTGELFF	TGTGCCATCAGTCCGGGGAGCGGTACGACCGGGGAGCTGTTTTTT